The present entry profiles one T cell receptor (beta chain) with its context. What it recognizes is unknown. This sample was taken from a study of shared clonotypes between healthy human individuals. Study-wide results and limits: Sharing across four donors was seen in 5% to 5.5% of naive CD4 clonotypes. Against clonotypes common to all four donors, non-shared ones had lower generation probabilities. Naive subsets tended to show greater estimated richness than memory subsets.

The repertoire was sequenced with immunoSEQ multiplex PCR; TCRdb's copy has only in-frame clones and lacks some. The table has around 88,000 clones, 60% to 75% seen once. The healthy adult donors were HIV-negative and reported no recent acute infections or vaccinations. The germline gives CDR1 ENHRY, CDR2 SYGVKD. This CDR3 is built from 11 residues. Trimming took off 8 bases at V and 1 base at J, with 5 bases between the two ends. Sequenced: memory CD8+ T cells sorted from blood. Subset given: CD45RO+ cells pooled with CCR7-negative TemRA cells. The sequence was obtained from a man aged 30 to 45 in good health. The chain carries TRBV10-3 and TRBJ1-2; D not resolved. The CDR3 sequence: CAIGVNYGYTF. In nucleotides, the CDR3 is TGTGCCATCGGGGTTAACTATGGCTACACCTTC.